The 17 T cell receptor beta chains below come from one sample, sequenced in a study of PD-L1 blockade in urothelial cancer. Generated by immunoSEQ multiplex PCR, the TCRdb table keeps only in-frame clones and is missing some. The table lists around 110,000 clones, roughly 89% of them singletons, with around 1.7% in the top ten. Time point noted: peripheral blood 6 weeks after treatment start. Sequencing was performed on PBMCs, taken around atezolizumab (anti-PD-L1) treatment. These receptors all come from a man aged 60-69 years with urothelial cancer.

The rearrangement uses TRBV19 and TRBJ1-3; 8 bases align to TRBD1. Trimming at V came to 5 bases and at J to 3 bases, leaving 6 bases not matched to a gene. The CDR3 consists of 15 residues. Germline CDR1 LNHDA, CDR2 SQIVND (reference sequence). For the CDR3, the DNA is TGTGCCAGTAGTCCTCAGGGGGCTAGTGGAAACACCATATATTTT. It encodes CASSPQGASGNTIYF.

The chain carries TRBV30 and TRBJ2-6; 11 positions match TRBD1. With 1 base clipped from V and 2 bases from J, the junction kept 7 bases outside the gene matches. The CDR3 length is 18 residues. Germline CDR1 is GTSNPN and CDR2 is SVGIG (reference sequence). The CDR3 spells CAWSGAGQGVPGANVLTF. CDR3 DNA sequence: TGTGCCTGGAGTGGAGCGGGACAGGGGGTTCCTGGGGCCAACGTCCTGACTTTC.

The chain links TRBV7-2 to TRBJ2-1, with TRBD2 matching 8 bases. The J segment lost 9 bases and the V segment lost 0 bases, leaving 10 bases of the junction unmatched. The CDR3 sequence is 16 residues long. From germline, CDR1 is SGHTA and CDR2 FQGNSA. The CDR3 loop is CASSLARGGQLSEQFF. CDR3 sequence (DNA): TGTGCCAGCAGCTTAGCGCGCGGGGGGCAATTGAGTGAGCAGTTCTTC.

CDR3 in amino acids: CASGIAEGISYEQYF. The CDR3 nucleotides are TGTGCCAGCGGAATAGCGGAAGGGATCTCCTACGAGCAGTACTTC. The genes are TRBV6-1 and TRBJ2-7, with D possibly being TRBD2 (6 bases). Trimming took 8 bases from V and 0 from J, leaving 17 bases between them. The length of the CDR3 is 15 residues. Per the germline V gene, CDR1 is MNHNS and CDR2 is SASEGT.

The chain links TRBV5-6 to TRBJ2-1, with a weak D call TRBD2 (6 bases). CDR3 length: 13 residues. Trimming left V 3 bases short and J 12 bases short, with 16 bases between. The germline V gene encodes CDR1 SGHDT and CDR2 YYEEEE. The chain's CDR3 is CASSSGRAGGQFF. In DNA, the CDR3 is TGTGCCAGCAGCTCCGGTCGAGCCGGGGGGCAGTTCTTC.

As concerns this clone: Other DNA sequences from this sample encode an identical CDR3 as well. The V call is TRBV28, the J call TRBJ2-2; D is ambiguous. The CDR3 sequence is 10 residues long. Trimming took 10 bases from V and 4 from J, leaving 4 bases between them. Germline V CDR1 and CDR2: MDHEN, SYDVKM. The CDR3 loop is CATSTGELFF. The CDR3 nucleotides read TGTGCCACATCCACCGGGGAGCTGTTTTTT.

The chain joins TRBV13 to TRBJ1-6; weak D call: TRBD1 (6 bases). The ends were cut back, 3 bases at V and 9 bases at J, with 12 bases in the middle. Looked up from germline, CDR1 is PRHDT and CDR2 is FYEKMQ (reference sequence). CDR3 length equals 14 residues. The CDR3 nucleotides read TGTGCCAGCAGCTTGGGGGCCGTTAGTTCACCCCTCCACTTT. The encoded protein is CASSLGAVSSPLHF.

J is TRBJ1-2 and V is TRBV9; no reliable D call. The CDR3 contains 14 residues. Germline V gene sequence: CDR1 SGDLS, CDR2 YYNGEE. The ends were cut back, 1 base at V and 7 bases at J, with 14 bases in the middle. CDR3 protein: CASSVSQALGGYTF. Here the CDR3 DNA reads TGTGCCAGCAGCGTATCGCAGGCCCTCGGTGGCTACACCTTC.

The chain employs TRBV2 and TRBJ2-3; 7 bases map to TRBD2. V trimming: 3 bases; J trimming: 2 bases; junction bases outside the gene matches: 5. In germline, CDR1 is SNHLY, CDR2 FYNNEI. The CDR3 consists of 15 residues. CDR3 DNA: TGTGCCAGCAGTGAGAATAGCGGGCACACAGATACGCAGTATTTT. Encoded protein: CASSENSGHTDTQYF.

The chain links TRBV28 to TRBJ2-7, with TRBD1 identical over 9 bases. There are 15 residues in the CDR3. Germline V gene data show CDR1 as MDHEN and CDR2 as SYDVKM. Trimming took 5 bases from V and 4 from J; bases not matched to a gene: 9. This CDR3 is CASSNTDRGFYEQYF. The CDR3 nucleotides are TGTGCCAGCAGTAATACGGACAGGGGATTTTACGAGCAGTACTTC.

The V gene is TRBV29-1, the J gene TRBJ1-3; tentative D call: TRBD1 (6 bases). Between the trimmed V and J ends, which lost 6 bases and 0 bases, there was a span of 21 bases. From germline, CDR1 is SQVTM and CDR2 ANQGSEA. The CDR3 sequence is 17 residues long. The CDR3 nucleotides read TGCAGCGTCGGGGGGCTACAACAGGATTACTCTGGAAACACCATATATTTT. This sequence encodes CSVGGLQQDYSGNTIYF.

This CDR3 reads CASSSWGGGYSGNTIYF. For the CDR3, the DNA is TGTGCCAGCAGCTCCTGGGGAGGGGGTTACTCTGGAAACACCATATATTTT. The V gene is TRBV7-2, the J gene TRBJ1-3; TRBD1 might be the D (6 bases). CDR1 SGHTA and CDR2 FQGNSA come from the germline V gene. The CDR3 has 17 amino acids. V gave up 4 bases and J gave up 0 bases, with 16 bases separating them.

This CDR3 is CASSPGGPYNEQFF. The CDR3 DNA reads TGTGCCAGCAGTCCTGGCGGGCCCTACAATGAGCAGTTCTTC. The chain couples TRBV28 to TRBJ2-1, with D perhaps TRBD2 (5 bases). CDR3 length equals 14 residues. V was shortened by 5 bases and J by 2 bases, with 10 bases between the two germline ends. CDR1 MDHEN and CDR2 SYDVKM come from the germline V gene. Supplemented by reference TRBV28 and TRBJ2-1, the full variable domain reads DVKVTQSSRYLVKRTGEKVFLECVQDMDHENMFWYRQDPGLGLRLIYFSYDVKMKEKGDIPEGYSVSREKKERFSLILESASTNQTSMYLCASSPGGPYNEQFFGPGTRLTVL.

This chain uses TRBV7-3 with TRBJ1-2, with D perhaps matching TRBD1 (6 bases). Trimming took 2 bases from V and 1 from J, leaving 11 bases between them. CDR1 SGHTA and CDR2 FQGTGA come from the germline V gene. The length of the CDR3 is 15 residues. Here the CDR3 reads CASSLSGGFNYGYTF. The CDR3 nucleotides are TGTGCCAGCAGCTTATCGGGGGGCTTTAACTATGGCTACACCTTC. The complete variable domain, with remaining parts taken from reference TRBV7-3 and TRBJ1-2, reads GAGVSQTPSNKVTEKGKYVELRCDPISGHTALYWYRQSLGQGPEFLIYFQGTGAADDSGLPNDRFFAVRPEGSVSTLKIQRTERGDSAVYLCASSLSGGFNYGYTFGSGTRLTVV.

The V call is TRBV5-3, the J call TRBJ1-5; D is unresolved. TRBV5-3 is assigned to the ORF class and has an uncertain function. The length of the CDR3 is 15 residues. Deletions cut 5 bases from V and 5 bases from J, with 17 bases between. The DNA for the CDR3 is TGTGCCAGAAGAAATGGACTCCCCTTTGATCAGCCCCAGCATTTT. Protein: CARRNGLPFDQPQHF.

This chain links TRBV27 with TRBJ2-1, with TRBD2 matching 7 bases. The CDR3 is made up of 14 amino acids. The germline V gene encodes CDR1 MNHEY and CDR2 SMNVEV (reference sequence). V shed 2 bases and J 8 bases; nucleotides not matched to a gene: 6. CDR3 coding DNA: TGTGCCAGCAGTTTAGCGGGAGCGCTCGATGAGCAGTTCTTC. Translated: CASSLAGALDEQFF.

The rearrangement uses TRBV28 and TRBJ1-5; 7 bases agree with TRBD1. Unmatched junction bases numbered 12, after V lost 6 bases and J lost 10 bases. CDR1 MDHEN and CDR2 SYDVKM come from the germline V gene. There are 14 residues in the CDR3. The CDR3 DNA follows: TGTGCCAGCAGACGCGGACAGGTTCAGATTCCCCAGCATTTT. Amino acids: CASRRGQVQIPQHF. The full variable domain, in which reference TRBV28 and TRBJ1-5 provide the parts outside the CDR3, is DVKVTQSSRYLVKRTGEKVFLECVQDMDHENMFWYRQDPGLGLRLIYFSYDVKMKEKGDIPEGYSVSREKKERFSLILESASTNQTSMYLCASRRGQVQIPQHFGDGTRLSIL.